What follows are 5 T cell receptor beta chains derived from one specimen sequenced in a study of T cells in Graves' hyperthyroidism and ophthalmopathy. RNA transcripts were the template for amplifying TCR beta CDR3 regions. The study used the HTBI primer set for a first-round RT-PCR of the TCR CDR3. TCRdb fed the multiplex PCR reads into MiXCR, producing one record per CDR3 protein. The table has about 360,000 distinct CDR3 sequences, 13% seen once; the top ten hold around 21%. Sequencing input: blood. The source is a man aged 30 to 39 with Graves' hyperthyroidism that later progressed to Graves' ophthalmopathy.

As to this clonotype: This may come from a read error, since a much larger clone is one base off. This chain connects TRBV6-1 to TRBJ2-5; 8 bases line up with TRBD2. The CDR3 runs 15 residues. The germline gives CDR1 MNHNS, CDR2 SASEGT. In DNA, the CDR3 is TGTGCCAACAGTCCCGGGGGGGCCTACCAAGAGACCCAGTACTTC. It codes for CANSPGGAYQETQYF.

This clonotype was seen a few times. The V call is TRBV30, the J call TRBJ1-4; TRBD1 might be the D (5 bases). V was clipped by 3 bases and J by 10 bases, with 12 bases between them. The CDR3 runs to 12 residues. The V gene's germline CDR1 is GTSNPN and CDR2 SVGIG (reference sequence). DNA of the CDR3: TGTGCCTGGAGGGGGACCGACGGAAAACTGTTTTTT. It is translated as CAWRGTDGKLFF.

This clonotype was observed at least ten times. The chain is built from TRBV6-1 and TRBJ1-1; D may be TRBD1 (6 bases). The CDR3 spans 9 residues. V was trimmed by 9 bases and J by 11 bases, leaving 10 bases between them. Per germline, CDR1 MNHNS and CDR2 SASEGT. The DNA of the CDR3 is TGTGCCAGTGGGCAGGGGGCTTTCTTT. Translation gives CASGQGAFF.

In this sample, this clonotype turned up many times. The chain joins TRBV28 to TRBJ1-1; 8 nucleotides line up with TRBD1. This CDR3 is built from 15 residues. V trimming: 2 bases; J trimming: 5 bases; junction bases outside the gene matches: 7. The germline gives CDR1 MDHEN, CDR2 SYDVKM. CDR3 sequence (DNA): TGTGCCAGCAGTTTAATAACAGGGGGGGCTACTGAAGCTTTCTTT. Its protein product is CASSLITGGATEAFF.

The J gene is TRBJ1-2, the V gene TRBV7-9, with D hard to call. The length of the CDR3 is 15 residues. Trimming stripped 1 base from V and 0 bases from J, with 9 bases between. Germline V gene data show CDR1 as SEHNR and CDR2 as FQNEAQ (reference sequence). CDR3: CASSLEGTANYGYTF. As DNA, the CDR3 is TGTGCCAGCAGCTTAGAAGGCACCGCTAACTATGGCTACACCTTC.